This TCR beta chain is from a study of cytomegalovirus exposure and HLA in healthy donors. Background on the study: Findings of an earlier analysis included some 110 million unique TCR beta sequences from roughly 180 million T cells.

The CDR3 spans 15 residues. V lost 4 bases and J lost 7; bases outside the gene matches: 4. Germline lookup yields CDR1 MNHNY and CDR2 SVGAGI (reference sequence). Study-level findings and limits: An analysis that came later showed most CMV-associated TCR beta chains appearing HLA-restricted. A missense variant in DCLRE1C was later tied to TCR beta V- and J-gene trimming. Exclusion applied to some V segments, including TRBV6-2 and TRBV6-3, as they were indistinguishable.

The PCR contained 60 Vbeta and 13 Jbeta primers. Sequenced by immunoSEQ multiplex PCR; TCRdb stores in-frame clones only, minus some. The sample contains about 160,000 clones, 70% to 85% of which appear only once. Concerning this clone itself: The antigen remains undetermined.

The chain has TRBV6-6 and TRBJ2-2, with 12 bases lining up with TRBD2. Sequenced input: PBMCs. The sequence came from a man aged 45-60 years in good health and CMV-seropositive. The CDR3: CASSSSGGASGELFF. The CDR3 bases are TGTGCCAGCAGTTCTAGCGGGGGGGCGAGCGGGGAGCTGTTTTTT.